These T cell receptor beta chains were read from a single sample in a study of pediatric ulcerative colitis. TCRdb keeps only in-frame clones here, not all; method: immunoSEQ multiplex PCR. The sample contains roughly 23,000 clones, around 64% of which appear only once. Sequencing was done on a sample of gut tissue. These receptors were obtained from a boy aged 10-17 years with severe ulcerative colitis. Each CDR3 is given with its conserved first and last residue. A D gene is named only where the DNA matches it firmly. The size entry is marked missing in some rows and otherwise reads once, few, many or a size class.

cdr3_nt: TGTGCCAGTAGTATAGATCAGTTAAACACTGAAGCTTTCTTT; cdr3_aa: CASSIDQLNTEAFF; d_call: -; clone_size: -; j_call: TRBJ1-1; v_call: TRBV19
cdr3_nt: TGTGCCAGCAGCCCGCCGGGTAGTGGGTACCAAGAGACCCAGTACTTC; cdr3_aa: CASSPPGSGYQETQYF; d_call: -; clone_size: -; j_call: TRBJ2-5; v_call: TRBV5-6
cdr3_nt: TGTGCCAGCAGTTTAGGGGGACAGACTTACGAGCAGTACTTC; cdr3_aa: CASSLGGQTYEQYF; d_call: TRBD1; clone_size: -; j_call: TRBJ2-7; v_call: TRBV27
cdr3_nt: TGTGCCAGCTCGCGGGGACAGCTAAACACTGAAGCTTTCTTT; cdr3_aa: CASSRGQLNTEAFF; d_call: TRBD1; clone_size: -; j_call: TRBJ1-1; v_call: TRBV2
cdr3_nt: TGTGCCAGCAGACCCGGCCGGGGGAATGGCTACACCTTC; cdr3_aa: CASRPGRGNGYTF; d_call: -; clone_size: few; j_call: TRBJ1-2; v_call: TRBV7-2
cdr3_nt: TGTGCCACCTCTGCCGGGACAGGGTTATTACTGTTTTTT; cdr3_aa: CATSAGTGLLLFF; d_call: TRBD1; clone_size: -; j_call: TRBJ1-4; v_call: TRBV2
cdr3_nt: TGTGCCAGCAGTGACGAAGGGCTTGGGTACGAGCAGTACTTC; cdr3_aa: CASSDEGLGYEQYF; d_call: -; clone_size: -; j_call: TRBJ2-7; v_call: TRBV2
cdr3_nt: TGTGCCAGCAGCTTAACAACAGGGAACTACGAGCAGTACTTC; cdr3_aa: CASSLTTGNYEQYF; d_call: -; clone_size: -; j_call: TRBJ2-7; v_call: TRBV7-2
cdr3_nt: TGTGCCAGCAGCTTACAACTGTCCTACGAGCAGTACTTC; cdr3_aa: CASSLQLSYEQYF; d_call: -; clone_size: few; j_call: TRBJ2-7; v_call: TRBV13
cdr3_nt: TGTGCCAGCAGCCTAGCGGGGGCTAGCACAGATACGCAGTATTTT; cdr3_aa: CASSLAGASTDTQYF; d_call: TRBD2; clone_size: -; j_call: TRBJ2-3; v_call: TRBV7-6
cdr3_nt: TGTGCCAGCTCACCACTAGGGGGACCCACCGGGGAGCTGTTTTTT; cdr3_aa: CASSPLGGPTGELFF; d_call: -; clone_size: few; j_call: TRBJ2-2; v_call: TRBV18
cdr3_nt: TGTGCCAGCAGTAGACGTTTTTGGGGATACGAGCAGTACTTC; cdr3_aa: CASSRRFWGYEQYF; d_call: -; clone_size: -; j_call: TRBJ2-7; v_call: TRBV28
cdr3_nt: TGCGCCAGCAGTGAGTCGACAGGACCATATCAGCCCCAGCATTTT; cdr3_aa: CASSESTGPYQPQHF; d_call: -; clone_size: -; j_call: TRBJ1-5; v_call: TRBV10-2
cdr3_nt: TGTGCCAGCAGCTTGAAGCGGTCTACCGGGACAGCACCTTATAATTCACCCCTCCACTTT; cdr3_aa: CASSLKRSTGTAPYNSPLHF; d_call: TRBD1; clone_size: once; j_call: TRBJ1-6; v_call: TRBV5-4
cdr3_nt: TGCGCCAGCAGCCTCGAGGCAGGCGAGCTCACCGGGGAGCTGTTTTTT; cdr3_aa: CASSLEAGELTGELFF; d_call: -; clone_size: medium-sized; j_call: TRBJ2-2; v_call: TRBV4-1
cdr3_nt: TGCGCCAGCAGCTTGGAGGGGCATAATTCACCCCTCCACTTT; cdr3_aa: CASSLEGHNSPLHF; d_call: -; clone_size: -; j_call: TRBJ1-6; v_call: TRBV5-1
cdr3_nt: TGTGCCAGCAGCTCCCTTGCGGTCTCTGGAAACACCATATATTTT; cdr3_aa: CASSSLAVSGNTIYF; d_call: -; clone_size: -; j_call: TRBJ1-3; v_call: TRBV5-6
cdr3_nt: TGTGCCATTCTGCCGGCCTCGAACACCGGGGAGCTGTTTTTT; cdr3_aa: CAILPASNTGELFF; d_call: -; clone_size: few; j_call: TRBJ2-2; v_call: TRBV10-3
cdr3_nt: TGCGCCAGCAGCCGGCAGGGAAGCTATGGCTACACCTTC; cdr3_aa: CASSRQGSYGYTF; d_call: -; clone_size: medium-sized; j_call: TRBJ1-2; v_call: TRBV4-1
cdr3_nt: TGCGCCAGCAGCCAAGAAAGGGCTTCTTCCTACGAGCAGTACTTC; cdr3_aa: CASSQERASSYEQYF; d_call: -; clone_size: -; j_call: TRBJ2-7; v_call: TRBV4-1
cdr3_nt: TGTGCCAGCAGCTTAATTATAGATACGCAGTATTTT; cdr3_aa: CASSLIIDTQYF; d_call: -; clone_size: -; j_call: TRBJ2-3; v_call: TRBV7-2
cdr3_nt: TGTGCCAGCAGCCTTAACCAAGGGGAGGGCGAGCAGTACTTC; cdr3_aa: CASSLNQGEGEQYF; d_call: TRBD2; clone_size: -; j_call: TRBJ2-7; v_call: TRBV7-9
cdr3_nt: TGTGCCAGCAGCCCAAGAAGAACTAATGAAAAACTGTTTTTT; cdr3_aa: CASSPRRTNEKLFF; d_call: -; clone_size: -; j_call: TRBJ1-4; v_call: TRBV14
cdr3_nt: TGCGCCAGCGTGGGGGGGGTATGGACTGAAGCTTTCTTT; cdr3_aa: CASVGGVWTEAFF; d_call: -; clone_size: -; j_call: TRBJ1-1; v_call: TRBV10-2
cdr3_nt: TGTGCCATCAGCACAGCACCGACAGGCGGGAACACTGAAGCTTTCTTT; cdr3_aa: CAISTAPTGGNTEAFF; d_call: -; clone_size: -; j_call: TRBJ1-1; v_call: TRBV10-3
cdr3_nt: TGCGCCAGCAGCTTGACGGCCTCTGGAAACACCATATATTTT; cdr3_aa: CASSLTASGNTIYF; d_call: -; clone_size: -; j_call: TRBJ1-3; v_call: TRBV5-1
cdr3_nt: TGTGCCAGCAGCTTAGAGGGACAGGGGGGCTACACCTTC; cdr3_aa: CASSLEGQGGYTF; d_call: TRBD1; clone_size: -; j_call: TRBJ1-2; v_call: TRBV7-9
cdr3_nt: TGTGCCAGCAGTGTAGAGCCCGGGGGGACCCAGTACTTC; cdr3_aa: CASSVEPGGTQYF; d_call: -; clone_size: -; j_call: TRBJ2-5; v_call: TRBV6-1
cdr3_nt: TGTGCCAGCAGCTTGGACAGAGGCTACGAGCAGTACTTC; cdr3_aa: CASSLDRGYEQYF; d_call: -; clone_size: -; j_call: TRBJ2-7; v_call: TRBV5-4
cdr3_nt: TGTGCCAGCAGTGAAGCTTACAACACAGATACGCAGTATTTT; cdr3_aa: CASSEAYNTDTQYF; d_call: -; clone_size: -; j_call: TRBJ2-3; v_call: TRBV6-1
cdr3_nt: TGTGCCAGCAGCTCTCTCAGGGCCGAGCAGTACTTC; cdr3_aa: CASSSLRAEQYF; d_call: -; clone_size: few; j_call: TRBJ2-7; v_call: TRBV13
cdr3_nt: TGTGCCAGTAGTATTCGGCCAGGAAGAGGCGAGCAGTACTTC; cdr3_aa: CASSIRPGRGEQYF; d_call: -; clone_size: -; j_call: TRBJ2-7; v_call: TRBV19
cdr3_nt: TGTGCCAGTAGTGTCGGGACAGGCCCCAATCAGCCCCAGCATTTT; cdr3_aa: CASSVGTGPNQPQHF; d_call: TRBD1; clone_size: -; j_call: TRBJ1-5; v_call: TRBV19
cdr3_nt: TGCGCCAGCAGCTTGGAAGTCGTGACAGGGGTAGGAAACACCATATATTTT; cdr3_aa: CASSLEVVTGVGNTIYF; d_call: TRBD1; clone_size: -; j_call: TRBJ1-3; v_call: TRBV5-1
cdr3_nt: TGTGCCAGCAGTTACGATGGGGGTTTGAATGGCTACACCTTC; cdr3_aa: CASSYDGGLNGYTF; d_call: -; clone_size: -; j_call: TRBJ1-2; v_call: TRBV6-6
cdr3_nt: TGTGCCAGCAGCTTCCGTGGCGGGGGGACTACAATGAAGCAGTTCTTC; cdr3_aa: CASSFRGGGTTMKQFF; d_call: TRBD2; clone_size: -; j_call: TRBJ2-1; v_call: TRBV7-9
cdr3_nt: TGCGCCAGCGTTGGTCGGCAGAATGGTTCACCCCTCCACTTT; cdr3_aa: CASVGRQNGSPLHF; d_call: -; clone_size: -; j_call: TRBJ1-6; v_call: TRBV10-2
cdr3_nt: TGTGCCACCAGCAGGGGGGGAATAGCTGCCCAAGAGACCCAGTACTTC; cdr3_aa: CATSRGGIAAQETQYF; d_call: -; clone_size: -; j_call: TRBJ2-5; v_call: TRBV15
cdr3_nt: TGTGCCAGCAGCCATACCGACAGTTCCTTGAACTATGGCTACACCTTC; cdr3_aa: CASSHTDSSLNYGYTF; d_call: -; clone_size: -; j_call: TRBJ1-2; v_call: TRBV16
cdr3_nt: TGTGCCAGCCAACGGGTCTCCTACAATGAGCAGTTCTTC; cdr3_aa: CASQRVSYNEQFF; d_call: -; clone_size: -; j_call: TRBJ2-1; v_call: TRBV6-1
cdr3_nt: TGTGCCAGCAGTTTGACAGAAACCTACGAGCAGTACTTC; cdr3_aa: CASSLTETYEQYF; d_call: -; clone_size: -; j_call: TRBJ2-7; v_call: TRBV6-5
cdr3_nt: TGTGCCAGCAGCTTGGGACGAGGCGAGCAGTACTTC; cdr3_aa: CASSLGRGEQYF; d_call: -; clone_size: -; j_call: TRBJ2-7; v_call: TRBV5-6
cdr3_nt: TGTGCCAGCAGCGTAGGCCCCGTGGGGAGGAACACTGAAGCTTTCTTT; cdr3_aa: CASSVGPVGRNTEAFF; d_call: -; clone_size: -; j_call: TRBJ1-1; v_call: TRBV9
cdr3_nt: TGTGCCAGCAGTGCAGGGGGCTCCTACGAGCAGTACTTC; cdr3_aa: CASSAGGSYEQYF; d_call: TRBD1; clone_size: once; j_call: TRBJ2-7; v_call: TRBV2
cdr3_nt: TGTGCCAGCAGGCGGGCTAGCACAGATACGCAGTATTTT; cdr3_aa: CASRRASTDTQYF; d_call: -; clone_size: -; j_call: TRBJ2-3; v_call: TRBV6-5
cdr3_nt: TGTGCCAGCAGTCCCCAGACAAATGAAAAACTGTTTTTT; cdr3_aa: CASSPQTNEKLFF; d_call: -; clone_size: -; j_call: TRBJ1-4; v_call: TRBV6-6
cdr3_nt: TGTGCCAGCGAAAGTGAAGCTTTCTTT; cdr3_aa: CASESEAFF; d_call: -; clone_size: -; j_call: TRBJ1-1; v_call: TRBV6-1
cdr3_nt: TGCAGCGTTCGACTGCGTGGGGGCTACACCTTC; cdr3_aa: CSVRLRGGYTF; d_call: -; clone_size: -; j_call: TRBJ1-2; v_call: TRBV20-1
cdr3_nt: TGTGCCAGCAGCCCAAGGACAGAAAAACTGTTTTTT; cdr3_aa: CASSPRTEKLFF; d_call: -; clone_size: few; j_call: TRBJ1-4; v_call: TRBV5-8
cdr3_nt: TGCGCCAGCAGCTTACAGGGAAACGAGCAGTACTTC; cdr3_aa: CASSLQGNEQYF; d_call: -; clone_size: few; j_call: TRBJ2-7; v_call: TRBV5-1
cdr3_nt: TGTGCCAGCAGTGACGGTGCGGGGGACACAGATACGCAGTATTTT; cdr3_aa: CASSDGAGDTDTQYF; d_call: TRBD2; clone_size: -; j_call: TRBJ2-3; v_call: TRBV6-4
cdr3_nt: TGTGCCAGCACCCCACACCCGGACGGGAAAGCCTACGAGCAGTACTTC; cdr3_aa: CASTPHPDGKAYEQYF; d_call: -; clone_size: -; j_call: TRBJ2-7; v_call: TRBV5-5
cdr3_nt: TGCAGCGTTGGCAGACAGGGTCTACATGAGCAGTTCTTC; cdr3_aa: CSVGRQGLHEQFF; d_call: TRBD1; clone_size: -; j_call: TRBJ2-1; v_call: TRBV29-1
cdr3_nt: TGTGCCAGCAGCCTCCCTCTAGACCATGGCTACACCTTC; cdr3_aa: CASSLPLDHGYTF; d_call: -; clone_size: -; j_call: TRBJ1-2; v_call: TRBV7-9